The subject of this entry is one T cell receptor (beta chain). The sample belongs to a study of blood T cell repertoires in COVID-19. On the study more broadly: Material from acute and convalescent COVID-19 was sourced from the United States, Italy and Spain. The analysed material was cDNA or gDNA that came from T cells, B-cell-depleted T cells, or PBMCs.

Sequenced by immunoSEQ multiplex PCR; TCRdb stores in-frame clones only, minus some. The sample has over 85,000 clones; about 85% are singletons. Germline values: CDR1 MDHEN, CDR2 SYDVKM. CDR3 length: 16 amino acids. V trimming: 5 bases; J trimming: 3 bases; junction bases outside the gene matches: 9. Patients from Seattle were sampled longitudinally, starting during active infection. Specimen: peripheral blood. This chain links TRBV28 with TRBJ1-4, with TRBD1 matching over 7 bases. This clonotype originated in a woman aged 80 or over with COVID-19, enrolled during active disease. CDR3 nucleotide sequence: TGTGCCAGCAGTACAAGCAGACAGGGAGCTAATGAAAAACTGTTTTTT. Translating gives CASSTSRQGANEKLFF. The full variable domain, in which reference TRBV28 and TRBJ1-4 provide the parts outside the CDR3, is DVKVTQSSRYLVKRTGEKVFLECVQDMDHENMFWYRQDPGLGLRLIYFSYDVKMKEKGDIPEGYSVSREKKERFSLILESASTNQTSMYLCASSTSRQGANEKLFFGSGTQLSVL.